This TCR beta chain was sequenced in a study of cytomegalovirus exposure and HLA in healthy donors. Whole-study findings and limits: That first-cohort TCR clusters tended to co-occur in the 130 or so validation repertoires was found in a later analysis.

Measured with immunoSEQ multiplex PCR; TCRdb has only the in-frame clones, and not every one. The repertoire holds around 250,000 clones, with 90% as singletons. As concerns this clone: No antigen is known for it.

This sequence was found in a woman aged 25-40 years in good health and CMV-seronegative. The sequencing sample was made of PBMCs.

CDR3 in DNA: TGTGCCAGTAGGGTGGGGCTAGCGCCAGATACGCAGTATTTT. Translated: CASRVGLAPDTQYF. This sequence joins TRBV19 and TRBJ2-3; possibly TRBD2 for D (6 bases). Germline V gives CDR1 LNHDA, CDR2 SQIVND (reference sequence). The CDR3 totals 14 residues. V lost 6 bases to trimming and J lost 4 bases, with 14 bases between them. The complete variable domain, with remaining parts taken from reference TRBV19 and TRBJ2-3, reads DGGITQSPKYLFRKEGQNVTLSCEQNLNHDAMYWYRQDPGQGLRLIYYSQIVNDFQKGDIAEGYSVSREKKESFPLTVTSAQKNPTAFYLCASRVGLAPDTQYFGPGTRLTVL.